This T cell receptor (beta chain) was identified in a study of blood T cell repertoires in COVID-19. Germline lookup yields CDR1 SGHRS and CDR2 YFSETQ. The ends were cut back, 3 bases at V and 3 bases at J, with 9 bases in the middle. The CDR3 contains 14 residues. Enrollment of patients from Seattle took place during active infection, with longitudinal follow-up. Profiled with immunoSEQ multiplex PCR; TCRdb holds only in-frame clones, not every one. The data hold 250,000 to 300,000 clones, with about 87% observed a single time. This chain uses TRBV5-1 with TRBJ2-2; D possibly corresponds to TRBD2 (5 bases). This receptor was taken from a woman in her sixties with COVID-19, enrolled during active disease. The sequenced material came from peripheral blood. CDR3 nucleotides: TGCGCCAGCAGCTCTGAGGGCGACACCGGGGAGCTGTTTTTT. Amino acid sequence: CASSSEGDTGELFF.